This T cell receptor (beta chain) came from a study of tissue T cells after allogeneic stem cell transplantation. About this clone itself: The antigen is undetermined. Genes here carry mouse names. Read data end 1 residue before the CDR3 end; the end is taken from the germline J gene.

General observations from the study: Alloreactivity or antigen specificity of tissue TCRs was not determined; some clones might be host cells. Anatomically similar tissues had similar TCR repertoires within each patient.

Time point of the sample: mouse harvest day 14 after allogeneic transplant. Mouse grafts combined 10^7 T-cell-depleted bone marrow cells with 10^6 splenic CD5+ T cells. B6 (H2b) cells into BALB/c (H2d) mice; tissues taken at day 7 or 14. The repertoire was sequenced with immunoSEQ multiplex PCR; TCRdb's copy has only in-frame clones and lacks some. In the table there are 2,000 to 2,500 clones, around 43% of which are singletons. Deletions cut 2 bases from V and 6 bases from J, with 5 bases between. The CDR3 loop spans 11 amino acids. From germline, CDR1 is SGHLS and CDR2 HYDKME. Sequenced input: lymph node tissue. This clonotype was sampled from a female BALB/c mouse given C57BL/6 T cells with graft-versus-host disease after an allogeneic hematopoietic cell transplant. V usage is TRBV12-2 and J usage is TRBJ2-5, with unresolved D. The CDR3 DNA, read in part, is TGTGCCAGCTCTCGCGCTGACACCCAGTAC. As protein: CASSRADTQY. The whole CDR3 is CASSRADTQYF. The full variable domain, with the rest looked up from reference TRBV12-2 and TRBJ2-5, is NSGVVQSPRYIIKGKGERSILKCIPISGHLSVAWYQQTQGQELKFFIQHYDKMERDKGNLPSRFSVQQFDDYHSEMNMSALELEDSAVYFCASSRADTQYFGPGTRLLVL.